Listed here is a single T cell receptor beta chain. The data were taken from a study of blood T cell repertoires in COVID-19. Overall study context: COVID-19 samples from acute and convalescent phases originated in the United States, Italy and Spain.

Produced via immunoSEQ multiplex PCR; TCRdb's table is partial and in-frame only. The table includes around 60,000 clones, about 83% detected once. Sequenced input: peripheral blood. The receptor comes from a woman of 80 years or more with acute or convalescent COVID-19.

The CDR3 sequence: CASSPTSSEQYF. CDR3 nucleotides: TGTGCCAGCAGCCCGACTAGCTCCGAGCAGTACTTC. This chain uses TRBV11-1 with TRBJ2-7, with 7 bases lining up with TRBD2. CDR3 size: 12 residues. From germline, CDR1 is SGHAT and CDR2 FQDESV (reference sequence). Trimming at V came to 5 bases and at J to 6 bases, leaving 4 bases not matched to a gene.